This T cell receptor (beta chain) was documented in a study of early T cells in non-severe SARS-CoV-2 infection. Turning to the study itself: Unsorted whole blood bulk RNA was sequenced, with unpaired chains. Overall study findings and caveats: Matches to VDJdb favored anti-spike CD8 responses and missed private and CD4 specificities.

The CDR3 covers 14 residues. Germline values: CDR1 SNHLY, CDR2 FYNNEI. Trimming took off 6 bases at V and 0 bases at J, with 12 bases between the two ends. Details on this clonotype: Its cognate antigen is unknown.

Individual cDNA molecules received unique molecular identifiers during library preparation. A single record per CDR3 protein comes from TCRdb applying MiXCR to the 5' RACE reads. Seen here are about 40,000 distinct CDR3 sequences, about 25% observed once, and the top ten hold roughly 4.6%. This material consisted of whole blood, taken at baseline. The source is an adult who was a healthcare worker with PCR-confirmed SARS-CoV-2 infection or an uninfected control (not recorded which). V usage is TRBV2 and J usage is TRBJ2-7; D perhaps matches TRBD2 (5 bases). DNA of the CDR3: TGTGCCAGCAGGAGCGAGGGAATCTCCTACGAGCAGTACTTC. Translated, it gives CASRSEGISYEQYF.